These T cell receptor beta chains were read from a single sample in a study of blood T cell repertoires in COVID-19. TCRdb's table, derived via immunoSEQ multiplex PCR, lists solely in-frame clones and lacks some. The sample holds about 110,000 clones, about three quarters seen once. What was sequenced was peripheral blood. These receptors all stem from a woman aged 35 to 49 with acute or convalescent COVID-19. CDR3s include the opening cysteine and the closing phenylalanine or tryptophan. The D gene is left open where the match is weak. Clone size is stated in some rows and not others, as once, few, many or a class when expanded.

V: TRBV11-2
size: few
J: TRBJ1-2
D: TRBD1
DNA: TGTGCCAGCAGCCTAGAGGGGGCCACGGGGTATGGCTACACCTTC
CDR3: CASSLEGATGYGYTF

V: TRBV2
size: -
J: TRBJ1-1
D: -
DNA: TGTGCCAGCAGTGAAGCTCGGGGGGTTGGAGCTTTCTTT
CDR3: CASSEARGVGAFF

V: TRBV28
size: few
J: TRBJ1-6
D: -
DNA: TGTGCCAGCAGTAACGGACAGCGGTATAATTCACCCCTCCACTTT
CDR3: CASSNGQRYNSPLHF

V: TRBV2
size: few
J: TRBJ1-5
D: TRBD1
DNA: TGTGCCAGCAGCCCAGGGGGCAGCAATCAGCCCCAGCATTTT
CDR3: CASSPGGSNQPQHF

V: TRBV10-2
size: -
J: TRBJ1-4
D: TRBD1
DNA: TGCGCCAGCAGTGTAGGGACAGGGGGCTTTGAAAAACTGTTTTTT
CDR3: CASSVGTGGFEKLFF

V: TRBV6-5
size: -
J: TRBJ2-7
D: -
DNA: TGTGCCAGCAGTTACTACGGGACAGCGGGCTACGAGCAGTACTTC
CDR3: CASSYYGTAGYEQYF

V: TRBV29-1
size: -
J: TRBJ2-1
D: TRBD2
DNA: TGCAGCGCCCTGGGACTAGCGGGGGGGCGCAGTGAGCAGTTCTTC
CDR3: CSALGLAGGRSEQFF

V: TRBV5-1
size: -
J: TRBJ2-3
D: -
DNA: TGCGCCAGCAGCTGGCGGGCGTACTCCACAGATACGCAGTATTTT
CDR3: CASSWRAYSTDTQYF

V: TRBV3-1/TRBV3-2
size: few
J: TRBJ2-7
D: TRBD2
DNA: TGTGCCAGCAGTGGGCTAGCGGGGTACGAGCAGTACTTC
CDR3: CASSGLAGYEQYF

V: TRBV6-5
size: -
J: TRBJ1-1
D: -
DNA: TGTGCCAGCAGTTACAATCCTAACTCGAACACTGAAGCTTTCTTT
CDR3: CASSYNPNSNTEAFF

V: TRBV7-3
size: once
J: TRBJ1-1
D: -
DNA: TGTGCCAGCAGCCCCCGGGGAGATTCTCCTTTTTTCACTGAAGCTTTCTTT
CDR3: CASSPRGDSPFFTEAFF

V: TRBV12-3/TRBV12-4
size: -
J: TRBJ2-7
D: -
DNA: TGTGCCAGCAGAGCGCAGGGGCCCGGCGAGCAGTACTTC
CDR3: CASRAQGPGEQYF

V: TRBV28
size: -
J: TRBJ2-1
D: TRBD1
DNA: TGTGCCAGCGGACAGGGGGCGGATGAGCAGTTCTTC
CDR3: CASGQGADEQFF

V: TRBV7-2
size: -
J: TRBJ1-2
D: -
DNA: TGTGCCAGCAGCTTAGGCAGCGCGAGAGGCTATGGCTACACCTTC
CDR3: CASSLGSARGYGYTF

V: TRBV19
size: -
J: TRBJ1-5
D: TRBD1
DNA: TGTGCCAGTAGTAGCGGACAGGCTTGGATGCCCCAGCATTTT
CDR3: CASSSGQAWMPQHF

V: TRBV29-1
size: few
J: TRBJ1-2
D: -
DNA: TGCAGCGTCCTCCCTGGGGCCTATGGCTACACCTTC
CDR3: CSVLPGAYGYTF

V: TRBV11-2
size: -
J: TRBJ2-1
D: -
DNA: TGTGCCAGCAGCTCCCGGACACTATCGGTGAATGAGCAGTTCTTC
CDR3: CASSSRTLSVNEQFF

V: TRBV27
size: once
J: TRBJ1-1
D: -
DNA: TGTGCCAGCAGCTGGACAGCGAACACTGAAGCTTTCTTT
CDR3: CASSWTANTEAFF

V: TRBV3-1/TRBV3-2
size: -
J: TRBJ2-5
D: TRBD1
DNA: TGTGCCAGCAGCCTTCGGGACAGACAAGAGACCCAGTACTTC
CDR3: CASSLRDRQETQYF

V: TRBV4-2
size: -
J: TRBJ1-4
D: -
DNA: TGTGCCAGCAGCCAAGACCGGGGGGGGGCTGAAAAACTGTTTTTT
CDR3: CASSQDRGGAEKLFF

V: TRBV6-6
size: -
J: TRBJ2-2
D: -
DNA: TGTGCCAGCAGCGGGGACACCGGGGAGCTGTTTTTT
CDR3: CASSGDTGELFF

V: TRBV27
size: -
J: TRBJ2-7
D: TRBD2
DNA: TGTGCCAGCAGTTCCGCTAGCGGTCCCTACGAGCAGTACTTC
CDR3: CASSSASGPYEQYF

V: TRBV20-1
size: -
J: TRBJ2-7
D: TRBD2
DNA: TGCAGTGCTAGTAAGATTTTACTAGCGGGCAAACGCGTTTACGAGCAGTACTTC
CDR3: CSASKILLAGKRVYEQYF

V: TRBV28
size: few
J: TRBJ1-6
D: -
DNA: TGTGCCAGCAGTTTATTAGTGGGAGGGAATTCACCCCTCCACTTT
CDR3: CASSLLVGGNSPLHF

V: TRBV5-1
size: once
J: TRBJ2-5
D: TRBD2
DNA: TGCGCCAGCAGCTTTGGATTAGCGGGGGTTGAGACCCAGTACTTC
CDR3: CASSFGLAGVETQYF

V: TRBV6-5
size: -
J: TRBJ2-4
D: TRBD1
DNA: TGTGCCAGCAGTTTGGACAGGGTCCAGTACTTC
CDR3: CASSLDRVQYF

V: TRBV10-1
size: -
J: TRBJ2-7
D: -
DNA: TGCGCCAGCAGAGTCAGGGAACACGAGCAGTACTTC
CDR3: CASRVREHEQYF

V: TRBV7-7
size: -
J: TRBJ2-2
D: -
DNA: TGTGCCAGCAGCTTAAGAATGAACGGGGGAAGCACCGGGGAGCTGTTTTTT
CDR3: CASSLRMNGGSTGELFF

V: TRBV15
size: -
J: TRBJ1-1
D: -
DNA: TGTGCCACCGGGGGCGAGGGAAGAGCTGCCACTGAAGCTTTCTTT
CDR3: CATGGEGRAATEAFF

V: TRBV7-3
size: -
J: TRBJ2-3
D: -
DNA: TGTGCCAGCAGCTTAGGGGGGGCTAGCACAGATACGCAGTATTTT
CDR3: CASSLGGASTDTQYF

V: TRBV4-1
size: -
J: TRBJ2-3
D: -
DNA: TGCGCCAGCAGCCAACCCGGGGGAGATACGCAGTATTTT
CDR3: CASSQPGGDTQYF

V: TRBV19
size: -
J: TRBJ2-7
D: -
DNA: TGTGCCAGTAGTAAGGACAGCTACGAGCAGTACTTC
CDR3: CASSKDSYEQYF

V: TRBV3-1/TRBV3-2
size: -
J: TRBJ2-7
D: -
DNA: TGTGCCAGCGCACCAGGGCGCCACGAGCAGTACTTC
CDR3: CASAPGRHEQYF

V: TRBV10-3
size: -
J: TRBJ2-3
D: TRBD2
DNA: TGTGCCATCGCTGCGGCTAGCGGGGTCGGCGCAGATACGCAGTATTTT
CDR3: CAIAAASGVGADTQYF

V: TRBV7-9
size: -
J: TRBJ1-1
D: TRBD1
DNA: TGTGCCAGCAGCTTAGCGAGCACCGGGACAGGGAACACTGAAGCTTTCTTT
CDR3: CASSLASTGTGNTEAFF

V: TRBV18
size: -
J: TRBJ2-7
D: TRBD1
DNA: TGTGCCAGCTCACCAAGAGGACGAGGACAGGGCCAATACGAGCAGTACTTC
CDR3: CASSPRGRGQGQYEQYF

V: TRBV6-6
size: -
J: TRBJ2-7
D: -
DNA: TGTGCCAGCAGTCTCACCCCGGGGGATTCTGAGCAGTACTTC
CDR3: CASSLTPGDSEQYF

V: TRBV19
size: few
J: TRBJ1-2
D: -
DNA: TGTGCCAGTGCGACAGGCGGTCTCCTCCAGTCGGGCTACACCTTC
CDR3: CASATGGLLQSGYTF

V: TRBV18
size: -
J: TRBJ1-2
D: -
DNA: TGTGCCAGCTCACCGGGCTCTGACAGTAACTATGGCTACACCTTC
CDR3: CASSPGSDSNYGYTF

V: TRBV6-5
size: -
J: TRBJ1-1
D: -
DNA: TGTGCCAGCATCGGGGGGAACACTGAAGCTTTCTTT
CDR3: CASIGGNTEAFF

V: TRBV28
size: few
J: TRBJ2-7
D: TRBD1
DNA: TGTGCCAGCAGTCTCCCCGGGACAGGGTTCTACGAGCAGTACTTC
CDR3: CASSLPGTGFYEQYF

V: TRBV3-1/TRBV3-2
size: few
J: TRBJ1-4
D: -
DNA: TGTGCCAGCAGCCCGCCCGCGGGTGGGGGAGGTGGTGAAAAACTGTTTTTT
CDR3: CASSPPAGGGGGEKLFF

V: TRBV19
size: few
J: TRBJ1-2
D: -
DNA: TGTGCCAGCAAAAGAGGGCAGGACGGAGCTAACTATGGCTACACCTTC
CDR3: CASKRGQDGANYGYTF

V: TRBV7-9
size: -
J: TRBJ2-1
D: TRBD1
DNA: TGTGCCAGCAGCCCCGACAGGGAGCTTGAGCAGTTCTTC
CDR3: CASSPDRELEQFF

V: TRBV5-1
size: -
J: TRBJ1-1
D: -
DNA: TGCGCCAGCAGCCCCATTGTAACCAGGGCGGAAGCTTTCTTT
CDR3: CASSPIVTRAEAFF

V: TRBV5-4
size: -
J: TRBJ1-1
D: TRBD1
DNA: TGTGCCAGCAGCCCCCCGGACAGGGTGAACACTGAAGCTTTCTTT
CDR3: CASSPPDRVNTEAFF

V: TRBV4-2
size: -
J: TRBJ2-7
D: TRBD2
DNA: TGTGCCAGCAGCCAGGACAGGGCCCGGACTAGCGGGGGTCCCTACGAGCAGTACTTC
CDR3: CASSQDRARTSGGPYEQYF

V: TRBV19
size: once
J: TRBJ1-6
D: -
DNA: TGTGCCAGTAAAATCGACAGGAATTCACCCCTCCACTTT
CDR3: CASKIDRNSPLHF

V: TRBV4-1
size: few
J: TRBJ2-5
D: -
DNA: TGCGCCAGCAGCCAAGATAGAAGACAGGAAGAGACCCAGTACTTC
CDR3: CASSQDRRQEETQYF

V: TRBV28
size: few
J: TRBJ1-1
D: -
DNA: TGTGCCAGCGCCGCGGGGACCTTCACTGAAGCTTTCTTT
CDR3: CASAAGTFTEAFF

V: TRBV2
size: few
J: TRBJ1-5
D: -
DNA: TGTGCCAGCAGTGATGAACAGTCCAATCAGCCCCAGCATTTT
CDR3: CASSDEQSNQPQHF

V: TRBV7-2
size: many
J: TRBJ2-2
D: -
DNA: TGTGCCAGCAGCTTTCAGGGAACCGGGGAGCTGTTTTTT
CDR3: CASSFQGTGELFF

V: TRBV4-3
size: -
J: TRBJ1-1
D: -
DNA: TGCGCCAGCAGCCAAGCAATCGGGGGGGTGAACACTGAAGCTTTCTTT
CDR3: CASSQAIGGVNTEAFF

V: TRBV6-5
size: once
J: TRBJ1-4
D: -
DNA: TGTGCCAGCAGTTACGGAGGGCGGTTTGGCGAAAAACTGTTTTTT
CDR3: CASSYGGRFGEKLFF

V: TRBV7-3
size: -
J: TRBJ1-6
D: TRBD1
DNA: TGTGCCAGCAGCCCGACAGGGGGCGACTCACCCCTCCACTTT
CDR3: CASSPTGGDSPLHF